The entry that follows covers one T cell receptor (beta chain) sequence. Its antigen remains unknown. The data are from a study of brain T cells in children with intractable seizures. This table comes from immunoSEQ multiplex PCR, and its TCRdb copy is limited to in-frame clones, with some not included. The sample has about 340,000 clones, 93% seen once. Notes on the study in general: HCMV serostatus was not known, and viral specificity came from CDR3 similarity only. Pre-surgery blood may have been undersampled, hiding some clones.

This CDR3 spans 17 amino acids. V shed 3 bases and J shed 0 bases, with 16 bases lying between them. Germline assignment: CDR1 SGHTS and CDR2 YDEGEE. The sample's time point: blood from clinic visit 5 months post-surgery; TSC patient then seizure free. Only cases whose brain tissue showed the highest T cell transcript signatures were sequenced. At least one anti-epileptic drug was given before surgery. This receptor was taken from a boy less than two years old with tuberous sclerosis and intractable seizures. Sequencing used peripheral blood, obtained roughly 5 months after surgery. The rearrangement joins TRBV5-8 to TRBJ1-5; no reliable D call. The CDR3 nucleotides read TGTGCCAGCAGCTACCCGGCTTCTTGGTATAGCAATCAGCCCCAGCATTTT. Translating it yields CASSYPASWYSNQPQHF.